A single sample is the source of the 20 T cell receptor delta chains below, sequenced in a study of gamma-delta T cells after stem cell transplantation. TCRdb ran CATT on the RT-PCR reads. Counted here are a few thousand delta-chain clones, under 2% occurring once; the ten biggest clones make up 15% to 20%. The sample was gamma-delta T cells. Receptor source: a human donor. It is not recorded whose cells these are; they may come from a transplant donor.

This clone turned up a few times. With only one base between it and a far larger clone, this is likely a read error. The limits of the CDR3 on the DNA are not certain, so only TCRdb's listed CDR3 is given. This sequence joins TRDV2 and TRDJ1; the D call of TRDD3 is as the table states it, not checked on the DNA. Ends included, the CDR3 has 15 residues. In germline, CDR1 is GEAIGNYY, CDR2 EKD. CDR3 residues: CACDTVGDGNDKLIF.

Worth noting for this clone: A far bigger clonotype differs at one base, so this is likely a read error. The sample contains more than one DNA sequence encoding this CDR3. The chain couples TRDV2 to TRDJ3; weak D call: TRDD3 (6 bases). Trimming cost V 1 base and J 0 bases, with 15 bases left between them. Germline values: CDR1 GEAIGNYY, CDR2 EKD. The CDR3 contains 19 residues. In DNA, the CDR3 is TGTGCCTGTGACACGGCGGGGGACTCTCTCTCCTGGGACACCCGACAGATGTTTTTC. It specifies CACDTAGDSLSWDTRQMFF.

About this clone itself: TCRdb attributes to this sequence the protein of a much larger clone, which differs from the DNA translation at residue 3; a read error is likely, and the protein displayed is translated from the DNA. V is TRDV2 and J is TRDJ1; 13 nucleotides align to TRDD3. Germline V gene sequence: CDR1 GEAIGNYY, CDR2 EKD. This CDR3 is 16 amino acids long. For the CDR3, the DNA is TGTGCCCGTGACTCACTGGGGGATACGAACGCCGATAAACTCATCTTT. Translation: CARDSLGDTNADKLIF.

About this clone: A far bigger clonotype differs at one base, so this is likely a read error. Other DNA variants within this sample encode the same CDR3. This rearrangement joins TRDV2 to TRDJ3; 8 bases match TRDD3. The CDR3 is 18 amino acids. CDR1 and CDR2 from the germline V gene are GEAIGNYY and EKD. The CDR3 sequence: CACDNTGGSSWDTRQMFF. The CDR3 DNA follows: TGTGCCTGCGACAACACTGGGGGTAGCTCCTGGGACACCCGACAGATGTTTTTC.

This clone showed up just a few times. The protein held in TCRdb is that of a much larger clone and does not match this DNA's translation at residue 5, likely because of a read error; the protein shown is translated from the DNA. The V call is TRDV2, the J call TRDJ1; D is ambiguous. The CDR3 is 16 amino acids. The germline V and J ends were trimmed by 3 bases and 1 base, with 17 bases remaining between them. Germline lookup yields CDR1 GEAIGNYY and CDR2 EKD. As DNA, the CDR3 is TGTGCCTGTGACGGGCTACCTCGTGGTTCCACCGATAAACTCATCTTT. Its protein product is CACDGLPRGSTDKLIF.

This clone is deemed large. This specimen includes other DNA sequences encoding the same CDR3. The chain has TRDV2 and TRDJ1; D not resolved. V lost 3 bases, J lost 1 base, and 17 bases lay in between. The CDR3 loop spans 16 amino acids. Germline assignment: CDR1 GEAIGNYY and CDR2 EKD. The CDR3 DNA follows: TGTGCCTGTGACCCTATACTTCGTCCCGCCACCGATAAACTCATCTTT. This encodes CACDPILRPATDKLIF.

Details on this clone: Translating this DNA gives a protein that differs at residue 6 from the TCRdb one, which belongs to a much larger clone; a read error is likely, and the protein shown is this translation. J is TRDJ3 and V is TRDV2; TRDD3 matches at 9 bases. Germline V gene sequence: CDR1 GEAIGNYY, CDR2 EKD. Unmatched junction bases numbered 8, after V lost 0 bases and J lost 0 bases. The CDR3 has 20 amino acids. The CDR3 loop reads CACDTRAGGWSSWDTRQMFF. The CDR3 DNA is TGTGCCTGTGACACCAGAGCTGGGGGATGGAGCTCCTGGGACACCCGACAGATGTTTTTC.

A note on this clone: A far larger clone is a single base away, which makes a read error likely. The same CDR3 is also encoded by other DNA sequences in this sample. The gene calls are TRDV2 and TRDJ1; possible D gene TRDD2, 5 bases. Germline V gene sequence: CDR1 GEAIGNYY, CDR2 EKD. The CDR3 contains 18 residues. The V end lost 0 bases, the J end lost 8 bases, and 27 bases lay between the germline ends. For the CDR3, the DNA is TGTGCCTGTGACACCGCACCCGGGCCCTACACCCTCCCGCGCAAACTCATCTTT. This encodes CACDTAPGPYTLPRKLIF.

This clone was counted a few times. This DNA's translation and the protein TCRdb lists, from a much larger clone, do not match at residue 11, likely due to a read error; the protein shown is translated from the DNA. The gene calls are TRDV2 and TRDJ1; the D gene is possibly TRDD3 (6 bases). V dropped 1 base and J dropped 6 bases, with 17 bases sitting between them. The CDR3 covers 15 residues. Germline lookup yields CDR1 GEAIGNYY and CDR2 EKD. This CDR3 reads CACDTLGTKMNKLIF. As DNA, the CDR3 is TGTGCCTGTGACACGCTGGGGACCAAGATGAATAAACTCATCTTT.

This clone was observed a handful of times. This DNA's translation and the protein TCRdb lists, from a much larger clone, do not match at residue 6, likely due to a read error; the protein shown is translated from the DNA. This sequence joins TRDV2 and TRDJ1, with 9 bases aligning to TRDD3. The germline gives CDR1 GEAIGNYY, CDR2 EKD. V was pared by 1 base and J by 3 bases, with 5 bases of the junction left unmatched. The CDR3 covers 15 residues. In DNA, the CDR3 is TGTGCCTGTGACACTATGGGGGATATCGCCGATAAACTCATCTTT. This gives the protein CACDTMGDIADKLIF.

This clone showed up just a few times. This DNA translates differently at residue 4 from the TCRdb protein, which is that of a much larger clone; a read error is likely, and the protein shown is the DNA's own translation. The chain employs TRDV2 and TRDJ1; 11 bases fit TRDD3. This CDR3 spans 22 amino acids. Germline V gene lookup returns CDR1 GEAIGNYY and CDR2 EKD. Here the CDR3 reads CACGTVGVGDTLKGAYTDKLIF. The CDR3 DNA follows: TGTGCCTGTGGCACCGTAGGGGTGGGGGATACGCTGAAGGGAGCGTACACCGATAAACTCATCTTT.

In its sample, this clone was seen a few times. Since a far larger clone is one base different, this is likely a read error. The CDR3 loop is CACGPVLGDSKLIF. In DNA, the CDR3 is TGTGCCTGTGGCCCCGTACTGGGGGACTCGAAACTCATCTTT. V and J are TRDV2 and TRDJ1; the match to TRDD3 covers 9 bases. The J segment lost 8 bases and the V segment lost 5 bases, leaving 11 bases of the junction unmatched. CDR1 and CDR2 from the germline V gene are GEAIGNYY and EKD. The CDR3 sequence is 14 residues long.

This clone showed up just a few times. This DNA's translation differs at residue 3 from TCRdb's protein, which comes from a much larger clone; a read error is likely, and the protein shown is translated from the DNA. The chain uses TRDV2 and TRDJ1; 8 bases fit TRDD3. This CDR3 spans 14 amino acids. The germline gives CDR1 GEAIGNYY, CDR2 EKD. The CDR3 DNA sequence: TGTGCCTATGACACCCTGGGGGACAAGGGAGGACTCATCTTT. Protein sequence: CAYDTLGDKGGLIF.

This clone came up a few times. TCRdb's protein for this DNA is that of a much larger clone and differs from the translation at residue 14, likely a read error; the protein shown is the DNA translation. J is TRDJ1 and V is TRDV2; no firm D call. This CDR3 has 19 amino acids. The V end was cut by 1 base, the J end by 3 bases, with 26 bases between. Germline V gene data show CDR1 as GEAIGNYY and CDR2 as EKD. As DNA, the CDR3 is TGTGCCTGTGACACGGTAACGAATGGTGTGGAGACGTACGCCGATAAACTCATCTTT. Amino acid sequence: CACDTVTNGVETYADKLIF.

In this sample, this clone turned up a few times. The chain recombines TRDV2 with TRDJ3; TRDD3 aligns across 13 bases. This CDR3 has 20 residues. In germline, CDR1 is GEAIGNYY, CDR2 EKD. Trimming at V came to 3 bases and at J to 1 base, leaving 8 bases not matched to a gene. The CDR3 DNA follows: TGTGCCTGTGACTCACTGGGGGATACGCCCCCTTCCTGGGACACCCGACAGATGTTTTTC. Protein product: CACDSLGDTPPSWDTRQMFF.

Points on this clone: The protein that TCRdb holds for this DNA derives from a much larger clone and differs from the translated DNA at residue 5, which likely indicates a read error; the protein shown here is translated from the DNA. In DNA form, the CDR3 reads TGTGCCTGTGACGCCCTACTGGGGGATACGCCCAGTGGCTACACCGATAAACTCATCTTT. Translation: CACDALLGDTPSGYTDKLIF. This chain links TRDV2 with TRDJ1; 13 bases map to TRDD3. Germline V lookup: CDR1 GEAIGNYY, CDR2 EKD. The CDR3 sequence is 20 residues long. V shed 3 bases and J 0 bases; nucleotides not matched to a gene: 15.

Regarding this clone: A far larger clone is just one base off, so this is likely a read error. The same CDR3 also results from other DNA sequences found in this sample. J is TRDJ1 and V is TRDV2, with D unresolved. Germline V gene data show CDR1 as GEAIGNYY and CDR2 as EKD. V lost 3 bases, J lost 0 bases, and 22 bases lay in between. This CDR3 spans 18 amino acids. DNA of the CDR3: TGTGCCTGTGACCTGGTACTAGGGGTGGAGGAATACACCGATAAACTCATCTTT. Translated: CACDLVLGVEEYTDKLIF.

This clone was detected a few times. The TCRdb protein comes from a much larger clone and disagrees with this DNA's translation at residue 3, likely due to a read error; the protein given here is derived from the DNA. The rearrangement links TRDV2 to TRDJ3, with D possibly TRDD3 on 8 matching bases. Germline values: CDR1 GEAIGNYY, CDR2 EKD. CDR3 size: 21 residues. For the CDR3, the DNA is TGTGCCCGTGACACCGCGGGGCTCTGGGGGAGCCCTTCCTGGGACACCCGGCAGATGTTTTTC. Protein sequence: CARDTAGLWGSPSWDTRQMFF.

By sample share, this clone is medium-sized. A read error may be the cause here, since a much bigger clone is one base away. This chain links TRDV2 with TRDJ1; 8 bases line up with TRDD3. Trimming cost V 5 bases and J 0 bases; bases outside gene matches: 16. CDR1 is GEAIGNYY and CDR2 is EKD in the germline V gene. This CDR3 has 18 residues. The CDR3 here is CACGTGLLGEAYTDKLIF. The CDR3 DNA sequence: TGTGCCTGTGGCACGGGGCTTCTGGGGGAGGCGTACACCGATAAACTCATCTTT.

A few counts support this clone. TCRdb's listed protein matches a much larger clone and diverges from this DNA's translation at residue 11, likely through a read error; the protein shown comes from the DNA. The rearrangement links TRDV2 to TRDJ1; TRDD3 matches at 11 bases. CDR1 and CDR2 from the germline V gene are GEAIGNYY and EKD. The CDR3 contains 15 residues. The CDR3 nucleotides read TGTGCCTGTGATAGCTGGGGGATACCCACCAATAAACTCATCTTT. It encodes CACDSWGIPTNKLIF.